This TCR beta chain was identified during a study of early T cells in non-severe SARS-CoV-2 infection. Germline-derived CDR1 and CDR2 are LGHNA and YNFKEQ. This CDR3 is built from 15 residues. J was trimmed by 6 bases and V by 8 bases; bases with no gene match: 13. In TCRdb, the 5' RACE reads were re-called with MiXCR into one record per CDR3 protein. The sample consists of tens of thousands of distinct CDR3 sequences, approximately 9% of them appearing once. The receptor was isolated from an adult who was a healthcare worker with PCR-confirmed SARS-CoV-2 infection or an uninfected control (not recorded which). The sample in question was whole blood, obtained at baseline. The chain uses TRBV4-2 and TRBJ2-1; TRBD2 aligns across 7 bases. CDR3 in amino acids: CASGKGGSLSNEQFF. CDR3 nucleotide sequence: TGTGCCAGCGGCAAGGGCGGGAGTTTAAGCAATGAGCAGTTCTTC.